This T cell receptor (beta chain) was captured in a study of regulatory T cells in long-lasting Graves disease. The wider study: Prior antithyroid drug treatment in newly diagnosed Graves' patients lasted under 3 months. General observations from the study: Repertoires from persistent disease leaned toward TRBV28, TRBJ1-2 and TRBJ2-5.

Time point indicated: newly diagnosed GD, antithyroid drugs for less than 3 months. Generation of the TCR library employed RNA extracted from PBMCs. This clonotype was counted between two and nine times. The antigen is unknown. The CDR3 sequence is 14 residues long. Germline assignment: CDR1 GTSNPN and CDR2 SVGIG (reference sequence). The germline V and J ends were trimmed by 7 bases and 6 bases, with 22 bases remaining between them. CDR3 regions were amplified by Arm-PCR using iRepertoire HTBI primers to build TCR beta libraries. TCRdb passed the multiplex PCR reads through MiXCR, listing each CDR3 protein once. The sample records 350,000 to 500,000 distinct CDR3 sequences, about 16% being singletons. These records were also assigned to another study, of T cells in Graves' hyperthyroidism and ophthalmopathy.

Material: peripheral blood mononuclear cells (PBMCs), obtained at new diagnosis, from a patient treated with antithyroid drugs. The genes are TRBV30 and TRBJ2-7; perhaps TRBD2 as D (5 bases). The sequence derives from a woman in her thirties with Graves disease. CDR3 in amino acids: CALNRDQKPGEQYF. The CDR3 DNA follows: TGTGCCTTAAACCGGGATCAAAAACCGGGCGAGCAGTACTTC.